Shown below are 14 T cell receptor beta chains from a single sample sequenced in a study of cytomegalovirus exposure and HLA in healthy donors. Primers for the PCR totalled 60 Vbeta and 13 Jbeta. This table comes from immunoSEQ multiplex PCR, and its TCRdb copy is limited to in-frame clones, with some not included. The data show 140,000 to 150,000 clones, with roughly 78% seen just once and about 3% held by the top ten. Sequenced input: PBMCs. The receptors were sampled from a man in his forties or fifties in good health and CMV-seropositive.

This chain uses TRBV7-8 with TRBJ2-3; TRBD2 matches at 10 bases. V trimming: 4 bases; J trimming: 0 bases; junction bases outside the gene matches: 10. Germline lookup yields CDR1 SGHVS and CDR2 FQNEAQ. This CDR3 is built from 18 residues. This CDR3 reads CASSSDNIAGGSTDTQYF. In DNA form, the CDR3 reads TGTGCCAGCAGCTCCGACAATATAGCGGGAGGTAGCACAGATACGCAGTATTTT.

This clone was seen a few times. The chain combines TRBV19 with TRBJ2-2, with 14 nucleotides matching TRBD2. The CDR3 is 18 residues long. V shed 5 bases, J shed 5 bases, and the junction held 10 bases outside the gene matches. CDR1 LNHDA and CDR2 SQIVND come from the germline V gene (reference sequence). Here the CDR3 DNA reads TGTGCCAGTAGTCCACGACTAGCGGGAGGGTATCTGACCGGGGAGCTGTTTTTT. This sequence encodes CASSPRLAGGYLTGELFF.

The chain couples TRBV7-2 to TRBJ2-7; the match to TRBD1 covers 8 bases. With 5 bases clipped from V and 4 bases from J, the junction kept 13 bases outside the gene matches. Germline CDR1 is SGHTA and CDR2 is FQGNSA. This CDR3 is built from 16 residues. CDR3 nucleotide sequence: TGTGCCAGCAGCCCCGGAAAGAGGACAGGGCTATACGAGCAGTACTTC. Translated, it gives CASSPGKRTGLYEQYF.

The CDR3 reads CASSLWAAGANVLTF. The DNA for the CDR3 is TGTGCCAGCAGCTTGTGGGCAGCTGGGGCCAACGTCCTGACTTTC. The rearrangement links TRBV5-4 to TRBJ2-6; the D is unclear. Deletions cut 1 base from V and 2 bases from J, with 7 bases between. This CDR3 is 15 amino acids long. From germline, CDR1 is SGHNT and CDR2 YYREEE (reference sequence).

Note on this clone: The junction departs from germline at one end; a sequencing error may be responsible. V gene TRBV7-9 combines with J gene TRBJ1-1, with 10 bases identical to TRBD1. CDR3 length: 15 residues. Germline lookup yields CDR1 SEHNR and CDR2 FQNEAQ (reference sequence). CDR3 residues: CSSSEYGTGDTEAFF. The DNA of the CDR3 is TGTTCCAGCAGCGAATACGGGACAGGGGACACTGAAGCTTTCTTT.

The genes are TRBV9 and TRBJ2-5, with 9 positions matching TRBD2. With 5 bases clipped from V and 5 bases from J, the junction kept 7 bases outside the gene matches. The germline gives CDR1 SGDLS, CDR2 YYNGEE. The CDR3 runs to 14 residues. The CDR3 bases are TGTGCCAGCAGTCTCGGGACTAGCACGGAGACCCAGTACTTC. As protein: CASSLGTSTETQYF.

The gene calls are TRBV30 and TRBJ2-1, with 7 bases identical to TRBD2. The length of the CDR3 is 15 residues. CDR1 and CDR2 (germline): GTSNPN, SVGIG (reference sequence). The trim removed 2 bases at V and 7 bases at J, leaving 11 bases unmatched. The CDR3 coding sequence is TGTGCCTGGAGTCGTTTAGGCGGGAGTGCTAATGAGCAGTTCTTC. It specifies CAWSRLGGSANEQFF. The full variable domain, its missing parts supplied by reference TRBV30 and TRBJ2-1, is SQTIHQWPATLVQPVGSPLSLECTVEGTSNPNLYWYRQAAGRGLQLLFYSVGIGQISSEVPQNLSASRPQDRQFILSSKKLLLSDSGFYLCAWSRLGGSANEQFFGPGTRLTVL.

V and J are TRBV27 and TRBJ2-2; 7 bases align to TRBD2. CDR1 and CDR2 (germline): MNHEY, SMNVEV (reference sequence). Germline trimming cut 0 bases from V and 5 bases from J; bases unmatched to any gene: 6. The CDR3 runs 16 residues. CDR3 loop: CASSLSRGLLTGELFF. CDR3 DNA: TGTGCCAGCAGTTTATCGCGGGGACTACTAACCGGGGAGCTGTTTTTT.

The chain combines TRBV5-6 with TRBJ2-7; the match to TRBD2 covers 8 bases. The CDR3 is 14 residues long. Looked up from germline, CDR1 is SGHDT and CDR2 is YYEEEE. V trimming: 2 bases; J trimming: 0 bases; junction bases outside the gene matches: 1. The chain's CDR3 is CASSLSGSSYEQYF. Here the CDR3 DNA reads TGTGCCAGCAGCTTAAGCGGGAGCTCCTACGAGCAGTACTTC.

V gene TRBV10-2 combines with J gene TRBJ2-1; TRBD2 aligns across 7 bases. V lost 0 bases, J lost 4 bases, and 12 bases stayed unmatched. This CDR3 contains 18 residues. Germline V lookup: CDR1 WSHSY, CDR2 SAAADI. The CDR3 loop reads CASSESVGTLAEYNEQFF. In DNA form, the CDR3 reads TGCGCCAGCAGTGAGTCAGTGGGGACCCTAGCGGAATACAATGAGCAGTTCTTC.

Worth noting for this clone: Relative to the germline gene, one junction end is altered; a read error may explain this. CDR3 in DNA: TGTGCCAGCAGATTAGCGGGACAGAGCTCCTACGAGCAGTACTTC. Protein: CASRLAGQSSYEQYF. This chain links TRBV7-9 with TRBJ2-7; a weak D match, TRBD2 (8 bases). From germline, CDR1 is SEHNR and CDR2 FQNEAQ (reference sequence). The CDR3 runs to 15 residues.

The sample holds a few counts of this clone. The chain is built from TRBV15 and TRBJ1-2; D is undetermined. With 0 bases removed from V and 4 bases from J, the gap between germline ends came to 3 bases. The CDR3 is 12 residues long. Germline CDR1 LNHNV, CDR2 YYDKDF (reference sequence). The DNA for the CDR3 is TGTGCCACCAGCAGAGATCTCTATGGCTACACCTTC. This translates into CATSRDLYGYTF.

As regards this clone: Compared with germline, one end of the junction differs, possibly owing to a read error. This chain joins TRBV5-1 and TRBJ2-2; tentative D call: TRBD2 (5 bases). The germline CDR1 and CDR2 sequences are SGHRS and YFSETQ. This CDR3 has 19 amino acids. CDR3 nucleotide sequence: TGCGCCAGCAGCTTGGATACCCCCGGGAACCGACGTTCCGCCGGGAAGCTGTTTTTT. This encodes CASSLDTPGNRRSAGKLFF.

The rearrangement uses TRBV6-6 and TRBJ2-5; TRBD2 matches at 7 bases. TRBJ2-7 explains the end of the DNA better; the J call may be wrong. There are 14 residues in the CDR3. In germline, CDR1 is MNHNY, CDR2 SVGAGI (reference sequence). Written as DNA, the CDR3 is TGTGCCAGCAGCTTCACTAGCGACTCCTACGAGCAGTACTTC. Translated, it gives CASSFTSDSYEQYF.